This TCR beta chain was identified during a study of shared clonotypes between healthy human individuals (dated by TCRdb to the early 2020s). Study-level background: The cohort included three men and a couple of women between 18 and 49 years of age. For each donor, CD4 naive and CD4 memory were each given three plates, CD8 naive was given two plates, and CD8 memory was given one plate. To estimate repertoire size and how much clonotype sharing occurs between individuals, the study deeply sequenced the blood TCR repertoires of five healthy adults. Different laboratories and diverse techniques were used to prepare libraries and sequence TCR repertoires, to increase sequencing depth and limit assay-specific biases. Per donor, leukapheresis produced somewhere between about 0.85 and 10 billion PBMCs. Overall study results and their limits: Because the study included a small number of donors, the genetic and exposure-history diversity represented was limited. Based on pairwise subsampling, the degree of clonotype sharing among donors was expected to be affected by sequencing depth. Sharing across a few donors was observed for approximately 5% of naive CD4, about 4% of naive CD8, 2.3% of memory CD4, and around 0.42% of memory CD8 clonotypes. Compared with non-shared clonotypes, the clonotypes found in all four sorted-subset donors had higher generation probabilities. Rarefaction of sorted-subset datasets indicated incomplete sequencing despite the large sequencing depth. Larger estimated clonotype richness was generally found for naive subsets than for memory subsets. Sampling was limited to blood, and TCR repertoires in tissue likely differ from TCR repertoires in blood.

Using the deep immunoSEQ assay, TCR CDR3 regions were amplified from genomic DNA by multiplex PCR. Extracted genomic DNA from each cell subset was distributed evenly across all wells of several immunoSEQ 96-well plates, and each plate was treated as a replicate. For sorted subsets, approximately 190 ng genomic DNA, equal to tens of thousands of T cell genomes, was loaded into each replicate PCR. Purified libraries were quantified with a Qubit 3.0 fluorometer, sized on a Bioanalyzer 2100, and re-quantified with the KAPA Library Quantification kit. Each immunoSEQ 96-well plate was sequenced on its own single-read 150-cycle Illumina NextSeq 550 flow cell. In the paper's pipeline: Because only junctional sequences without quality scores were contained in the immunoSEQ output, filtering matching that applied to full-length reads could not be performed. Sequences were annotated with PyIR, a Python wrapper for IgBLAST v1.9, using IMGT germline references to assign V/J genes and CDR3. Any read was removed if the V/J assignment was weak (E-value above 1e-6), the CDR3 was missing, or the read contained stop codons, out-of-frame junctions, or ambiguous translated residues. V3J clonotypes were defined by identical inferred V gene, J gene, and CDR3 amino acid sequence. Percentage overlap between repertoires was computed as shared unique clonotypes divided by the size of the smaller repertoire. Repertoire richness was assessed with RTK rarefaction, the Chao1 estimator, and Recon v2.1 estimates of unobserved clonotypes. Generation probabilities for all TCRbeta clonotypes obtained by the gDNA method from a few donors were computed using OLGA. What TCRdb holds here is the immuneACCESS table cut down to in-frame rearrangements. Part of the clones is not present; checked against another copy, under half of the missing clones reflect an unresolved V gene, and the others are unexplained. V and J calls plus clone size are reproduced from that table; the DNA served to infer D and trimming. Across this sample there are around 100,000 clones, with roughly 70% seen only once. The ten largest clones represent around 25% of the sample.

Donors were healthy HIV-negative adults with no recently reported acute infections or vaccinations. All donors were Caucasian adults living in Nashville, Tennessee, USA. CD8 memory samples consisted of magnetically selected CD45RO+ cells combined with CCR7-negative CD45RA+ effector memory (TemRA) cells. Blood was collected by leukapheresis, and PBMCs were isolated by Ficoll-Histopaque density gradient centrifugation and then cryopreserved in liquid nitrogen vapor phase. Purity and quantity of every magnetically sorted T cell population were checked by analytical flow cytometry. Genomic DNA was isolated from every sorted fraction and measured by UV absorbance on a Nanodrop 2000c. CDR1 and CDR2, looked up from the germline V gene, are SGHRS and YFSETQ. Trimmed from V: 1 base; trimmed from J: 3 bases; junction bases lacking a gene match: 1. Taken from cysteine to phenylalanine, the CDR3 has 15 residues. The entry retains the CDR3 DNA only, 45 bases that are in frame from base 1.

As concerns this clone: The antigen this receptor binds is unknown. Per-nucleotide qualities are absent, and no much larger clonotype sits a single base away. Other nucleotide sequences from this sample produce the same CDR3.

The receptor chain draws on TRBV5-1 and TRBJ2-1; 10 middle bases align to TRBD2. The receptor comes from a young woman in good health. Material: memory CD8+ T cells sorted from blood. Sample cell subset or site, as interpreted from the label and publication: CD45RO+ cells pooled with CCR7-negative TemRA cells. CDR3 region: CASSLSSGSYNEQFF. The bases are TGCGCCAGCAGCTTGTCTAGCGGGAGCTACAATGAGCAGTTCTTC.